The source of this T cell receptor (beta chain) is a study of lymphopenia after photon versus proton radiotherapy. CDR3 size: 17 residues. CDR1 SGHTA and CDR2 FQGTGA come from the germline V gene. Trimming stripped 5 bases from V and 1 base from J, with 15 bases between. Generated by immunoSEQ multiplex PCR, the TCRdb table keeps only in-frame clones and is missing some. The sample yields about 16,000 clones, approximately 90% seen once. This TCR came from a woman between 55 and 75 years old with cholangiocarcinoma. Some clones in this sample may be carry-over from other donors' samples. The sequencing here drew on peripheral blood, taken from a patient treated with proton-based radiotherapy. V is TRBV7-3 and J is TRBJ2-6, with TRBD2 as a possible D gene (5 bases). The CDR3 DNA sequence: TGTGCCAGCAGCCCATCGGGTGGGAGTTCTGGGGCCAACGTCCTGACTTTC. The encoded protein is CASSPSGGSSGANVLTF.